This TCR beta chain was captured in a study of Tregs in tolerant kidney transplant recipients (dated by TCRdb to about 2019). Regarding the study in general: Transplants used related donors with nonmyeloablative bone marrow transplantation; mixed chimerism was transient in the human trials. The study used TCRbeta sequencing to identify donor-specific regulatory T cells before combined kidney and bone marrow transplantation, then tracked those cells after transplant. Study-wide conclusions, independent of this receptor: In tolerant patients, donor-specific Tregs expanded more than Tregs overall, which suggests antigen-driven rather than nonspecific expansion. Biological reproducibility was not directly assessed, although technical replication error appeared to be minimal. The study was constrained by small patient numbers, and validation of the findings is required in larger populations and under other immunosuppression protocols. For some patients the PCR primers changed over time, which made it impossible to compare the samples from those patients at the nucleotide level. Expanding Tregs with activated donor B cells appeared to identify the most biologically relevant and donor-specific TCRbeta repertoire.

The cysteine opens and the phenylalanine closes a CDR3 of 15 amino acids. Only CDR3 DNA is held: 45 bases, read in frame from base 1. V is shortened by 6 bases, J by 0 bases, and the region joining them spans 14 bases. CDR1 and CDR2 (MDHEN, SYDVKM) derive from the germline V gene. For TCRbeta CDR3 sequencing, genomic DNA from the sorted cells was extracted using the QIAGEN DNeasy Blood and Tissue Kit. High-throughput TCRbeta CDR3 sequencing, including PCR amplification with bias correction and internal controls, was performed commercially through immunoSEQ. Per the authors' processing: Unique productive TCRbeta sequences were defined by CDR3 nucleotide sequence when primers matched and otherwise by CDR3 amino acid sequence together with Vbeta and Jbeta genes. A sequence was defined as donor-reactive if the sequence was expanded at least 5-fold in CFSE-low cells compared with unstimulated cells and had a frequency of at least 0.01% in CFSE-low cells. Repertoire divergence was quantified by Jensen-Shannon divergence calculated from the top 100 TCRbeta sequences ranked by frequency. For samples with multiple sequencing runs, sorting error was corrected in each run separately before the runs were combined. TCRdb retrieved this table from immuneACCESS and kept in-frame rearrangements only. Not all clones are present; in checked studies, unresolved V genes account for under half, and no reason is known for the remainder. The V and J calls and clone size were taken over from that table, and D and trimming were inferred from the DNA. This sample has fewer than 20,000 clones in its table, and about half of those were observed once. Clones ranked in the top ten supply 3% to 3.5% of the sample.

The label giving this sample's time point can be read as: blood sample drawn before combined kidney and bone marrow transplant. In bulk CFSE mixed lymphocyte reactions, CFSE-labeled recipient PBMCs were cocultured with irradiated donor PBMCs for five to six days, then stained for CD3/CD4/CD8 and FACS-sorted. The patients were 4 recipients of combined kidney and bone marrow transplants from the ITN036ST trial, and samples were available only from these trial subjects. Healthy control blood was processed by Ficoll density gradient to PBMCs and cryopreserved; patient PBMCs were collected before and after transplant. This clone has only a few counts. It lacks a known antigen. No much larger clone is present one base from it, and per-base qualities are unavailable.

This chain is built from TRBV28 and TRBJ1-2; the D gene is possibly TRBD1, with 6 bases matching. Sequencing used CD4+ T cells from blood cultured with allogeneic cells, obtained before the transplant. The sequence derives from a human patient who received a combined kidney and bone marrow transplant. The CDR3 sequence is CASRPRQEANYGYTF. The nucleotides read TGTGCCAGCAGGCCTAGACAGGAAGCTAACTATGGCTACACCTTC.